Listed here is a single TCR beta chain. Antigen unknown. A sample-barcoded 5' primer and a J-beta primer mix were used in a second PCR of roughly 6 to 12 cycles. TCRdb reprocessed the 5' RACE reads with MiXCR, giving one entry per CDR3 protein. The sample has more than 700,000 distinct CDR3 sequences, less than 60% seen once. The data belong to a study of blood T cells in healthy people across ages. Study-level background: Template switching recovered approximately one barcoded beta molecule for every two T cells. Findings and caveats of the study: Getting older went along with TCR beta diversity per million T cells dropping roughly linearly. A strong correlation was found between TCR beta diversity and the percentage of naive T cells.

V was pared by 6 bases and J by 1 base, with 4 bases of the junction left unmatched. Germline loops: CDR1 ENHRY, CDR2 SYGVKD. The length of the CDR3 is 14 residues. This chain connects TRBV10-3 to TRBJ2-7, with 9 bases aligning to TRBD1. The TCR originated in a man older than 75 in good health. Source material: blood. In DNA form, the CDR3 reads TGTGCCATCAGGGGGACAGGGTCATCCTACGAGCAGTACTTC. Translated, it gives CAIRGTGSSYEQYF.